This T cell receptor (beta chain) was captured in a study of T-cell reconstitution after alpha-beta-depleted transplantation in children. This clonotype was observed a few times. The target antigen is unknown. This CDR3 has 16 amino acids. Germline trimming cut 6 bases from V and 4 bases from J; bases unmatched to any gene: 12. Germline values: CDR1 MNHNS, CDR2 SASEGT. A library of TCRbeta sequences, prepared with unique molecular identifiers, was generated. One entry per CDR3 protein results from TCRdb running MiXCR on the PCR reads. The sample holds about a million distinct CDR3 sequences, around 30% seen once. Study results and limitations: About two months after transplant, alpha-beta T cells reportedly came from several hundred expanded graft clones.

The genes are TRBV6-1 and TRBJ2-7; 10 bases align to TRBD1. This receptor was obtained from a boy younger than two who had a stem cell transplant for SCID, so the T cells may come from the graft donor. The material was PBMCs, mostly from graft donor cells, obtained 360 days after TCRalphabeta/CD19-depleted stem cell transplant. The CDR3 nucleotides are TGTGCCAGCAGAGTACCCGGGACAGGGGTTCGTTACGAGCAGTACTTC. This codes for CASRVPGTGVRYEQYF.